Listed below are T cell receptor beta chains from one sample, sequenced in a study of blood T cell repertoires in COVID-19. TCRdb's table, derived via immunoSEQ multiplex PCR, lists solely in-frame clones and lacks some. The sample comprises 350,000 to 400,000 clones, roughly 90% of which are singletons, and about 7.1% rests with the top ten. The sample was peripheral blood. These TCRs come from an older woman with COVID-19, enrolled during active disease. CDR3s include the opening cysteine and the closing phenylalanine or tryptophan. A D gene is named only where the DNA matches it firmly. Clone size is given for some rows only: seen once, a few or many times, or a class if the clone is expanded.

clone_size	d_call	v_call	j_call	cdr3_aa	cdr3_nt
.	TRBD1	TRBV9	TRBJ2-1	CASSARDSSYNEQFF	TGTGCCAGCAGCGCCCGGGACAGCTCTTACAATGAGCAGTTCTTC
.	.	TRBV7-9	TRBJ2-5	CASSLKITGGETQYF	TGTGCCAGCAGCTTAAAGATAACTGGAGGAGAGACCCAGTACTTC
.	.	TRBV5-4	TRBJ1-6	CASSLSGEVHAPLHF	TGTGCCAGCAGCTTGAGCGGCGAGGTCCACGCACCCCTCCACTTT
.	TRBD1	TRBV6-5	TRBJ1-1	CASGARGQGTEAFF	TGTGCCAGCGGGGCCAGGGGGCAGGGAACTGAAGCTTTCTTT
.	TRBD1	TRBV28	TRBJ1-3	CASRTLTGGILGNTIYF	TGTGCCAGCAGAACCCTAACAGGGGGAATACTTGGAAACACCATATATTTT
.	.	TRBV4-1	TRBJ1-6	CASSQVRDKGSSPLHF	TGCGCCAGCAGCCAAGTTCGGGACAAGGGTTCTTCACCCCTCCACTTT
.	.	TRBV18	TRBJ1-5	CASSPPAGNQPQHF	TGTGCCAGCTCACCACCAGCGGGAAACCAGCCCCAGCATTTT
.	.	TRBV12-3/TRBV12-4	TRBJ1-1	CASSLNSGGEAFF	TGTGCCAGCAGTTTAAATTCCGGGGGTGAAGCTTTCTTT
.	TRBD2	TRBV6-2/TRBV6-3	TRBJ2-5	CASSPGLAVGETQYF	TGTGCCAGCAGCCCGGGACTAGCGGTGGGGGAGACCCAGTACTTC
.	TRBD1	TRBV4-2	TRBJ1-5	CASSQQGVDQPQHF	TGTGCCAGCAGCCAACAGGGGGTAGATCAGCCCCAGCATTTT
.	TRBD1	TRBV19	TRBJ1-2	CASSTSRTGNGYTF	TGTGCCAGTAGTACGAGTAGGACAGGGAATGGCTACACCTTC
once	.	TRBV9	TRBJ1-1	CASSVCWGDDWNTEAFF	TGTGCCAGCAGCGTATGCTGGGGGGATGATTGGAACACTGAAGCTTTCTTT
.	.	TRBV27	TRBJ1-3	CASSLSFGPAGGTIYF	TGTGCCAGCAGTTTAAGTTTTGGGCCGGCTGGAGGCACCATATATTTT
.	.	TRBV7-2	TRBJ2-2	CASSLVVGGYGELFF	TGTGCCAGCAGCTTAGTGGTGGGGGGTTACGGGGAGCTGTTTTTT
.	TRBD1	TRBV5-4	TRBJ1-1	CASSSTGGTEAFF	TGTGCCAGCAGCTCGACAGGGGGCACTGAAGCTTTCTTT
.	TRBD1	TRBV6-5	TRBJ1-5	CATGQGGIQPQHF	TGTGCCACCGGACAGGGAGGTATCCAGCCCCAGCATTTT
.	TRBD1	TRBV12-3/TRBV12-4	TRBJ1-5	CASSRTGDQPQHF	TGTGCCAGCAGTCGGACAGGGGACCAGCCCCAGCATTTT
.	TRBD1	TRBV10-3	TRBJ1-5	CASLQGSGQPQHF	TGTGCCAGCCTACAGGGGTCGGGCCAGCCCCAGCATTTT
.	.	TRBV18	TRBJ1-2	CASSPSGQTTGDF	TGTGCCAGCTCACCGAGCGGGCAAACAACCGGGGACTTC
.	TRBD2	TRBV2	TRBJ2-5	CASSEGLAFATQYF	TGTGCCAGCAGTGAGGGACTAGCGTTTGCGACCCAGTACTTC
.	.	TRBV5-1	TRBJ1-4	CASSLQGEKLFF	TGCGCCAGCAGCCTTCAGGGTGAAAAACTGTTTTTT
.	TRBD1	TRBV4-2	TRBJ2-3	CASSQVTGGADTQYF	TGTGCCAGCAGCCAAGTAACAGGGGGTGCAGATACGCAGTATTTT
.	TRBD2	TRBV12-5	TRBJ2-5	CASGDGTSGGLQETQYF	TGTGCTAGTGGTGACGGGACTAGCGGGGGCCTTCAAGAGACCCAGTACTTC
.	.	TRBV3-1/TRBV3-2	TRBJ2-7	CASSQDSAYEQYF	TGTGCCAGCAGCCAAGACAGCGCATACGAGCAGTACTTC
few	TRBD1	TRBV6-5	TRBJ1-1	CASRLQGMNTEAFF	TGTGCCAGCAGATTACAGGGGATGAACACTGAAGCTTTCTTT
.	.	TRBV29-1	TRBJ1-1	CSVSDSRRAFF	TGCAGCGTTAGTGACAGCCGCCGGGCTTTCTTT
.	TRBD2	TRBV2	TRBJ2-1	CASSDLAGSYNEQFF	TGTGCCAGCAGTGATTTAGCGGGTTCCTACAATGAGCAGTTCTTC
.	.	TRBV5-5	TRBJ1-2	CASRITLSGGYGYTF	TGTGCCAGCAGGATTACCCTGTCCGGCGGCTATGGCTACACCTTC
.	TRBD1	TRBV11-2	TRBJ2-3	CASSPRTGDPSTDTQYF	TGTGCCAGCAGCCCCCGGACAGGGGATCCTAGCACAGATACGCAGTATTTT
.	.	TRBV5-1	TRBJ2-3	CASSLTGNTDTQYF	TGCGCCAGCAGCTTGACAGGGAACACAGATACGCAGTATTTT
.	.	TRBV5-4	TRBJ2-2	CASSPGIGRDTGELFF	TGTGCCAGCAGCCCGGGGATCGGTAGAGACACCGGGGAGCTGTTTTTT
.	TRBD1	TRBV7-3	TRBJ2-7	CASSVTGGPSYEQYF	TGTGCCAGCAGCGTCACAGGGGGCCCTTCCTACGAGCAGTACTTC
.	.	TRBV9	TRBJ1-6	CASTPSSSYNSPLHF	TGTGCCAGCACCCCTAGTAGCTCCTATAATTCACCCCTCCACTTT
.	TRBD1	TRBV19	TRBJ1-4	CASSSGTGSLELFF	TGTGCCAGTAGTAGCGGGACAGGGTCTTTGGAACTGTTTTTT
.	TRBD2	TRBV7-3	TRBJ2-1	CASSLRPPSGTYNEQFF	TGTGCCAGCAGCTTAAGGCCCCCTAGCGGCACCTACAATGAGCAGTTCTTC
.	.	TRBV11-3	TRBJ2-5	CASSLGGADGETQYF	TGTGCCAGCAGCTTAGGCGGGGCGGACGGGGAGACCCAGTACTTC
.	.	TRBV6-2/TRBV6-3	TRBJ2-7	CASSTESGLDPYEQYF	TGTGCCAGCAGCACCGAAAGCGGGTTGGATCCCTACGAGCAGTACTTC
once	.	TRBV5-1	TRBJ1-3	CASSVTGIPSGNTIYF	TGCGCCAGCAGCGTCACAGGGATACCCTCTGGAAACACCATATATTTT
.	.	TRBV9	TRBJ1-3	CASSAAGVPGNTIYF	TGTGCCAGCAGCGCGGCAGGGGTTCCTGGAAACACCATATATTTT
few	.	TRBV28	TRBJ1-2	CASSLLGRGYTF	TGTGCCAGCAGTTTGTTGGGGCGCGGCTACACCTTC